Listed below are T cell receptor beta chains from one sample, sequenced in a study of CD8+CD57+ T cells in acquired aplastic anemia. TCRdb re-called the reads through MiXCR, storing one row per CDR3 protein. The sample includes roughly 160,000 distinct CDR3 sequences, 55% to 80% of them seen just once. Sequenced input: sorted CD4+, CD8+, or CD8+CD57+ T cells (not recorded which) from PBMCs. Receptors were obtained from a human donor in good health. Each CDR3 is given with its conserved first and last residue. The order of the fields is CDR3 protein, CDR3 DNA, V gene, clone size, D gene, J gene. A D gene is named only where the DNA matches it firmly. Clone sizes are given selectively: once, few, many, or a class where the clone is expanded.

CDR3aa: CATSDSRGSGEEAFF
CDR3nt: TGTGCCACCAGTGATTCCCGAGGGTCGGGGGAAGAAGCTTTCTTT
v_gene: TRBV24-1
abundance: NA
d_gene: NA
j_gene: TRBJ1-1

CDR3aa: CSATRGGTDTQYF
CDR3nt: TGCAGTGCTACCCGGGGGGGCACAGATACGCAGTATTTT
v_gene: TRBV20-1
abundance: NA
d_gene: TRBD2
j_gene: TRBJ2-3

CDR3aa: CASSSGNYGYTF
CDR3nt: TGTGCCAGCAGTTCAGGGAACTATGGCTACACCTTC
v_gene: TRBV27
abundance: NA
d_gene: NA
j_gene: TRBJ1-2

CDR3aa: CASSLDWGDEQYF
CDR3nt: TGCGCCAGCAGCCTGGATTGGGGAGACGAGCAGTACTTC
v_gene: TRBV5-1
abundance: NA
d_gene: NA
j_gene: TRBJ2-7

CDR3aa: CASSPPHSATYEQYF
CDR3nt: TGTGCCAGCAGCCCCCCCCACAGTGCTACCTACGAGCAGTACTTC
v_gene: TRBV6-5
abundance: NA
d_gene: NA
j_gene: TRBJ2-7

CDR3aa: CSVSGPGTGELFF
CDR3nt: TGCAGTGTTTCCGGGCCTGGGACCGGGGAGCTGTTTTTT
v_gene: TRBV20-1
abundance: few
d_gene: NA
j_gene: TRBJ2-2

CDR3aa: CAISEEWGTEAFF
CDR3nt: TGTGCCATCAGTGAGGAATGGGGAACTGAAGCTTTCTTT
v_gene: TRBV6-5
abundance: NA
d_gene: NA
j_gene: TRBJ1-1

CDR3aa: CASSEGGWGYTF
CDR3nt: TGTGCCAGTAGTGAGGGAGGCTGGGGCTACACCTTC
v_gene: TRBV19
abundance: NA
d_gene: NA
j_gene: TRBJ1-2

CDR3aa: CSARDGGNVRYNEQFF
CDR3nt: TGCAGTGCTAGAGATGGAGGAAATGTAAGGTACAATGAGCAGTTCTTC
v_gene: TRBV20-1
abundance: once
d_gene: NA
j_gene: TRBJ2-1

CDR3aa: CASSQISLIGTSGRREQFF
CDR3nt: TGTGCCAGCAGCCAGATATCTCTTATAGGGACTAGCGGGAGACGTGAGCAGTTCTTC
v_gene: TRBV4-2
abundance: few
d_gene: TRBD2
j_gene: TRBJ2-1

CDR3aa: CAWSRPDGQGLGEQYF
CDR3nt: TGTGCCTGGAGTCGCCCGGACGGACAGGGGTTAGGCGAGCAGTACTTC
v_gene: TRBV30
abundance: once
d_gene: TRBD1
j_gene: TRBJ2-7

CDR3aa: CASSPGGSGANVLTF
CDR3nt: TGCGCCAGCAGTCCCGGGGGCTCTGGGGCCAACGTCCTGACTTTC
v_gene: TRBV10-1
abundance: NA
d_gene: NA
j_gene: TRBJ2-6

CDR3aa: CATSDRERGNQPQHF
CDR3nt: TGTGCCACCTCCGACAGGGAAAGGGGCAATCAGCCCCAGCATTTT
v_gene: TRBV10-3
abundance: NA
d_gene: TRBD1
j_gene: TRBJ1-5

CDR3aa: CASSQDSGIANTGELFF
CDR3nt: TGCGCCAGCAGCCAAGATTCCGGGATCGCGAACACCGGGGAGCTGTTTTTT
v_gene: TRBV4-3
abundance: many
d_gene: NA
j_gene: TRBJ2-2

CDR3aa: CSAEPRDTQYF
CDR3nt: TGCAGTGCTGAGCCGAGAGATACGCAGTATTTT
v_gene: TRBV20-1
abundance: few
d_gene: NA
j_gene: TRBJ2-3

CDR3aa: CSVEDSSYEQYF
CDR3nt: TGCAGCGTTGAGGACAGCTCCTACGAGCAGTACTTC
v_gene: TRBV29-1
abundance: NA
d_gene: NA
j_gene: TRBJ2-7

CDR3aa: CASSVGDSQETQYF
CDR3nt: TGTGCCAGCAGCGTAGGGGACAGTCAAGAGACCCAGTACTTC
v_gene: TRBV9
abundance: NA
d_gene: TRBD1
j_gene: TRBJ2-5

CDR3aa: CASSVTSGGGGEQFF
CDR3nt: TGTGCCAGCAGCGTGACTAGCGGGGGTGGGGGGGAGCAGTTCTTC
v_gene: TRBV7-9
abundance: NA
d_gene: TRBD2
j_gene: TRBJ2-1

CDR3aa: CASSLSGQGGYEQYF
CDR3nt: TGTGCCAGTAGTCTCTCGGGACAGGGCGGCTACGAGCAGTACTTC
v_gene: TRBV7-2
abundance: few
d_gene: TRBD1
j_gene: TRBJ2-7

CDR3aa: CASSPSGLFYEQYF
CDR3nt: TGTGCCAGCAGCCCTTCTGGACTCTTCTACGAGCAGTACTTC
v_gene: TRBV7-9
abundance: NA
d_gene: NA
j_gene: TRBJ2-7

CDR3aa: CASSQNYRDTEAFF
CDR3nt: TGTGCCAGCAGCCAAAACTACAGGGACACTGAAGCTTTCTTT
v_gene: TRBV7-8
abundance: many
d_gene: NA
j_gene: TRBJ1-1

CDR3aa: CASSRKDSRDTEAFF
CDR3nt: TGTGCCAGCAGCCGGAAGGACAGTCGCGACACTGAAGCCTTCTTT
v_gene: TRBV5-4
abundance: NA
d_gene: NA
j_gene: TRBJ1-1

CDR3aa: CASSPGGGDHHF
CDR3nt: TGTGCCAGCAGCCCGGGGGGGGGCGACCACCACTTC
v_gene: TRBV7-9
abundance: few
d_gene: TRBD2
j_gene: TRBJ2-1

CDR3aa: CASSPGLAGVGEQFF
CDR3nt: TGTGCCAGCAGCCCAGGACTAGCGGGAGTAGGTGAGCAGTTCTTC
v_gene: TRBV7-6
abundance: NA
d_gene: TRBD2
j_gene: TRBJ2-1

CDR3aa: CASSLFSSSEQYF
CDR3nt: TGTGCCAGCAGCTTGTTCTCCAGCAGCGAGCAGTACTTC
v_gene: TRBV5-6
abundance: once
d_gene: NA
j_gene: TRBJ2-7

CDR3aa: CSGEGSYGCTF
CDR3nt: NA
v_gene: TRBV29-1
abundance: NA
d_gene: NA
j_gene: TRBJ1-2

CDR3aa: CASSLAGGNNEQFF
CDR3nt: TGTGCCAGCAGCTTAGCGGGGGGTAACAATGAGCAGTTCTTC
v_gene: TRBV7-3
abundance: NA
d_gene: TRBD2
j_gene: TRBJ2-1

CDR3aa: CATSSGGVNQPQHF
CDR3nt: TGTGCCACTTCAAGTGGAGGGGTCAATCAGCCCCAGCATTTT
v_gene: TRBV19
abundance: NA
d_gene: NA
j_gene: TRBJ1-5

CDR3aa: CASSLRDGLYSPLHF
CDR3nt: TGTGCCAGTAGTCTCCGGGACGGACTATATTCACCCCTCCACTTT
v_gene: TRBV19
abundance: few
d_gene: NA
j_gene: TRBJ1-6

CDR3aa: CASSPTSGGGETQYF
CDR3nt: TGTGCCAGCAGCCCGACTAGCGGGGGTGGGGAGACCCAGTACTTC
v_gene: TRBV11-2
abundance: NA
d_gene: TRBD2
j_gene: TRBJ2-5

CDR3aa: CASSPRDRGHEQYF
CDR3nt: TGTGCCAGCAGCCCCCGGGACAGGGGCCACGAGCAGTACTTC
v_gene: TRBV7-9
abundance: many
d_gene: TRBD1
j_gene: TRBJ2-7

CDR3aa: CATSDLPGRAFDTQYF
CDR3nt: TGTGCCACCAGTGATTTGCCCGGGAGGGCGTTCGATACGCAGTATTTT
v_gene: TRBV24-1
abundance: NA
d_gene: TRBD2
j_gene: TRBJ2-3

CDR3aa: CSARGPTNEQFF
CDR3nt: TGCAGTGCTAGAGGCCCTACCAATGAGCAGTTCTTC
v_gene: TRBV20-1
abundance: NA
d_gene: NA
j_gene: TRBJ2-1

CDR3aa: CATSDSLAYNEQFF
CDR3nt: TGTGCCACCAGTGACTCCCTAGCTTACAATGAGCAGTTCTTC
v_gene: TRBV24-1
abundance: many
d_gene: NA
j_gene: TRBJ2-1

CDR3aa: CAGHSGNTLSDTQYF
CDR3nt: TGTGCCGGCCATAGCGGGAACACCCTCTCAGATACGCAGTATTTT
v_gene: TRBV7-9
abundance: NA
d_gene: TRBD2
j_gene: TRBJ2-3

CDR3aa: CSAIYWESDYGYTF
CDR3nt: TGCAGTGCTATATATTGGGAGTCGGACTATGGCTACACCTTC
v_gene: TRBV20-1
abundance: NA
d_gene: NA
j_gene: TRBJ1-2

CDR3aa: CASSLAQGYETQYF
CDR3nt: TGTGCCAGCAGCTTGGCCCAGGGATACGAGACCCAGTACTTC
v_gene: TRBV4-1
abundance: NA
d_gene: NA
j_gene: TRBJ2-5

CDR3aa: CASSQGGNSYEQYF
CDR3nt: TGCGCCAGCAGCCAAGGTGGGAACTCCTACGAGCAGTACTTC
v_gene: TRBV4-1
abundance: many
d_gene: NA
j_gene: TRBJ2-7

CDR3aa: CASSPAGGRDGYTF
CDR3nt: TGCGCCAGCAGCCCCGCAGGGGGGAGGGATGGCTACACCTTC
v_gene: TRBV5-1
abundance: NA
d_gene: TRBD1
j_gene: TRBJ1-2

CDR3aa: CATSVTGTNNEQFF
CDR3nt: TGTGCCACCAGCGTCACCGGGACGAACAATGAGCAGTTCTTC
v_gene: TRBV15
abundance: NA
d_gene: NA
j_gene: TRBJ2-1

CDR3aa: CSVAGPSGGTYNEQFF
CDR3nt: TGCAGCGTTGCCGGGCCTAGCGGGGGGACCTACAATGAGCAGTTCTTC
v_gene: TRBV29-1
abundance: NA
d_gene: TRBD2
j_gene: TRBJ2-1

CDR3aa: CASSIFGGSGYTF
CDR3nt: TGTGCCAGTAGTATATTCGGAGGGTCTGGCTACACCTTC
v_gene: TRBV19
abundance: NA
d_gene: NA
j_gene: TRBJ1-2

CDR3aa: CASSNESSPLHF
CDR3nt: TGTGCCAGCAGCAACGAGAGCTCACCCCTCCACTTT
v_gene: TRBV7-9
abundance: NA
d_gene: NA
j_gene: TRBJ1-6

CDR3aa: CASRFGEQFF
CDR3nt: TGTGCCAGCAGATTCGGTGAGCAGTTCTTC
v_gene: TRBV12-3/TRBV12-4
abundance: NA
d_gene: NA
j_gene: TRBJ2-1

CDR3aa: CASSPSRGNVETQYF
CDR3nt: TGTGCCAGTAGCCCAAGTAGGGGGAACGTAGAGACCCAGTACTTC
v_gene: TRBV19
abundance: NA
d_gene: NA
j_gene: TRBJ2-5

CDR3aa: CSARSPGGNTIYF
CDR3nt: TGCAGTGCTCGGAGTCCAGGGGGAAACACCATATATTTT
v_gene: TRBV20-1
abundance: few
d_gene: NA
j_gene: TRBJ1-3

CDR3aa: CATSSEEATGVVINEQFF
CDR3nt: TGTGCCACCAGCAGTGAGGAGGCGACAGGGGTTGTAATAAATGAGCAGTTCTTC
v_gene: TRBV15
abundance: NA
d_gene: TRBD1
j_gene: TRBJ2-1

CDR3aa: CASSLSPRREQFF
CDR3nt: TGTGCCAGCAGCCTAAGCCCCCGGCGTGAGCAGTTCTTC
v_gene: TRBV7-9
abundance: NA
d_gene: NA
j_gene: TRBJ2-1

CDR3aa: CAIKRNNEQFF
CDR3nt: TGTGCCATCAAAAGAAACAATGAGCAGTTCTTC
v_gene: TRBV10-3
abundance: NA
d_gene: NA
j_gene: TRBJ2-1

CDR3aa: CASSVEGSGELFF
CDR3nt: TGTGCCAGCAGCGTAGAAGGATCCGGGGAGCTGTTTTTT
v_gene: TRBV9
abundance: many
d_gene: NA
j_gene: TRBJ2-2

CDR3aa: CASSDSGTLLTTDEKLFF
CDR3nt: TGTGCCAGCAGTGATTCCGGGACACTCCTTACAACTGATGAAAAACTGTTTTTT
v_gene: TRBV25-1
abundance: many
d_gene: NA
j_gene: TRBJ1-4

CDR3aa: CASSLGAGVHNEQFF
CDR3nt: TGTGCCAGCAGCTTAGGAGCGGGAGTGCACAATGAGCAGTTCTTC
v_gene: TRBV7-9
abundance: NA
d_gene: TRBD2
j_gene: TRBJ2-1

CDR3aa: CAISESETGGYTF
CDR3nt: TGTGCCATCAGTGAGTCGGAGACAGGTGGCTACACCTTC
v_gene: TRBV10-3
abundance: NA
d_gene: NA
j_gene: TRBJ1-2

CDR3aa: CASSQTGTAFEQYF
CDR3nt: TGTGCCAGCAGTCAAACCGGGACAGCCTTCGAGCAGTACTTC
v_gene: TRBV12-3/TRBV12-4
abundance: NA
d_gene: TRBD1
j_gene: TRBJ2-7

CDR3aa: CASSSTTLDRGHEQYF
CDR3nt: TGTGCCAGCAGTTCTACGACCCTTGACAGGGGCCACGAGCAGTACTTC
v_gene: TRBV6-5
abundance: NA
d_gene: TRBD1
j_gene: TRBJ2-7

CDR3aa: CASGSQTGSYEQYF
CDR3nt: TGTGCTAGTGGTTCCCAGACAGGCTCCTACGAGCAGTACTTC
v_gene: TRBV12-5
abundance: NA
d_gene: NA
j_gene: TRBJ2-7